The 28 T cell receptor beta chains below all came from one sample that was sequenced in a study of T cell responses to AZD1222 COVID-19 vaccine. Data came from immunoSEQ multiplex PCR; TCRdb stores just in-frame clones and leaves some out. The table lists some 79,000 clones, over 60% of them singletons. The specimen was peripheral blood, collected 28 days after the second AZD1222 dose. The receptor source for this set is an adult who received the AZD1222 COVID-19 vaccine.

This chain connects TRBV19 to TRBJ1-1; D call uncertain. The CDR3 extends over 12 amino acids. Germline lookup yields CDR1 LNHDA and CDR2 SQIVND (reference sequence). The germline V and J ends were trimmed by 5 bases and 11 bases, with 15 bases remaining between them. CDR3 nucleotides: TGTGCCAGTAGTCCCTCTTGGCCGAGGGCTTTCTTT. This translates into CASSPSWPRAFF.

The rearrangement uses TRBV4-2 and TRBJ1-2, with D perhaps TRBD1 (5 bases). CDR1 is LGHNA and CDR2 is YNFKEQ in the germline V gene. V lost 4 bases to trimming and J lost 8 bases, with 17 bases between them. CDR3 length: 14 residues. The CDR3 is CASSLKAREGGYTF. In DNA form, the CDR3 reads TGTGCCAGCAGCCTTAAAGCACGCGAGGGGGGCTACACCTTC.

This clone was seen just once. DNA for the CDR3: TGTGCCAGCACCGTTGGGGGGACGGGCATGAACACTGAAGCTTTCTTT. Amino acid sequence: CASTVGGTGMNTEAFF. The chain couples TRBV7-2 to TRBJ1-1; D possibly corresponds to TRBD1 (5 bases). Germline V CDR1 and CDR2: SGHTA, FQGNSA. This CDR3 spans 16 amino acids. Between the trimmed V and J ends, which lost 7 bases and 0 bases, there was a span of 18 bases.

The V call is TRBV7-2, the J call TRBJ1-1; possibly TRBD1 for D (5 bases). V lost 2 bases and J lost 1, with 8 bases in between. CDR1 SGHTA and CDR2 FQGNSA come from the germline V gene. The CDR3 has 14 amino acids. The CDR3 region is CASSLLTANTEAFF. CDR3 in DNA: TGTGCCAGCAGCTTACTGACAGCGAACACTGAAGCTTTCTTT.

This chain connects TRBV12-3 or TRBV12-4 to TRBJ1-1; the match to TRBD1 covers 7 bases. The CDR3 runs 13 residues. Trimming took 6 bases from V and 5 from J; bases not matched to a gene: 6. CDR3 sequence: CASRGTVGTEAFF. In DNA form, the CDR3 reads TGTGCCAGCAGGGGGACAGTGGGGACTGAAGCTTTCTTT.

This chain uses TRBV6-5 with TRBJ1-3; D is possibly TRBD1 (6 bases). The V end lost 6 bases, the J end lost 3 bases, and 9 bases lay between the germline ends. This CDR3 contains 13 residues. Germline-derived CDR1 and CDR2 are MNHEY and SVGAGI. Here the CDR3 reads CASRGGGGNTIYF. In DNA form, the CDR3 reads TGTGCCAGCAGAGGGGGTGGTGGAAACACCATATATTTT.

V usage is TRBV6-6 and J usage is TRBJ2-1; 8 nucleotides agree with TRBD1. This CDR3 spans 16 amino acids. Germline-derived CDR1 and CDR2 are MNHNY and SVGAGI (reference sequence). Trimming at V came to 5 bases and at J to 6 bases, leaving 12 bases not matched to a gene. The CDR3 is CASSRRKDGQGNEQFF. In nucleotides, the CDR3 is TGTGCCAGCAGTCGCAGAAAAGATGGACAGGGCAATGAGCAGTTCTTC.

V is TRBV24-1 and J is TRBJ2-1; D is ambiguous. Looked up from germline, CDR1 is KGHDR and CDR2 is SFDVKD. The CDR3 has 14 residues. Trimming pared 4 bases from V and 6 bases from J, leaving 12 bases between. The CDR3 DNA sequence: TGTGCCACCAGTGACACCGGCCGCGGCAATGAGCAGTTCTTC. Its translation: CATSDTGRGNEQFF.

CDR3: CASSLASGRADTQYF. DNA for the CDR3: TGTGCCAGCAGCTTAGCTAGCGGGAGGGCAGATACGCAGTATTTT. The chain uses TRBV7-8 and TRBJ2-3, with 11 bases that match TRBD2. Germline lookup yields CDR1 SGHVS and CDR2 FQNEAQ. The CDR3 has 15 amino acids. Trimming took 0 bases from V and 4 from J; bases not matched to a gene: 0.

The V gene is TRBV29-1, the J gene TRBJ2-5, with 8 nucleotides matching TRBD2. The germline CDR1 and CDR2 sequences are SQVTM and ANQGSEA. With V trimmed by 4 bases and J by 5 bases, 9 bases remained unmatched. The CDR3 has 14 residues. CDR3 region: CSVVRAGAGETQYF. The CDR3 DNA follows: TGCAGCGTTGTCCGAGCGGGAGCTGGGGAGACCCAGTACTTC.

V and J are TRBV29-1 and TRBJ2-3; the match to TRBD2 covers 7 bases. V was clipped by 1 base and J by 3 bases; unmatched bases: 4. CDR1 and CDR2 from the germline V gene are SQVTM and ANQGSEA. There are 14 residues in the CDR3. The CDR3 sequence is CSVEVGRGTDTQYF. The CDR3 DNA follows: TGCAGCGTTGAAGTGGGGAGGGGAACAGATACGCAGTATTTT.

The genes are TRBV7-3 and TRBJ2-2; D is uncertain. The CDR3 sequence is 13 residues long. V was cut by 3 bases and J by 1 base, with 3 bases left in between. Germline loops: CDR1 SGHTA, CDR2 FQGTGA. This chain's CDR3 is CASSFGNTGELFF. The CDR3 DNA sequence: TGTGCCAGCAGCTTCGGGAACACCGGGGAGCTGTTTTTT.

This clone appeared once. DNA for the CDR3: TGCGCCAGCAGCTTGGGCCACGGTGGAGGCCCCTACGAGCAGTACTTC. Amino acid sequence: CASSLGHGGGPYEQYF. V gene TRBV5-1 combines with J gene TRBJ2-7; a possible D gene is TRBD2 (5 bases). Per germline, CDR1 SGHRS and CDR2 YFSETQ. Trimming took off 0 bases at V and 2 bases at J, with 15 bases between the two ends. CDR3 length: 16 amino acids.

The CDR3 sequence is CASARKEFGQPQHF. The CDR3 DNA sequence: TGTGCCAGCGCCCGTAAGGAGTTTGGCCAGCCCCAGCATTTT. The genes are TRBV19 and TRBJ1-5; D is uncertain. The ends were cut back, 9 bases at V and 7 bases at J, with 19 bases in the middle. Germline V lookup: CDR1 LNHDA, CDR2 SQIVND (reference sequence). The CDR3 is 14 residues long.

The genes are TRBV7-9 and TRBJ1-3; a weak D match, TRBD1 (5 bases). V was shortened by 4 bases and J by 0 bases, with 16 bases between the two germline ends. Germline CDR1 reads SEHNR; CDR2 reads FQNEAQ (reference sequence). CDR3 size: 17 residues. This CDR3 is CASSSTPGRLSGNTIYF. Here the CDR3 DNA reads TGTGCCAGCAGCTCTACGCCGGGACGGCTCTCTGGAAACACCATATATTTT.

This clone showed up just once. The rearrangement links TRBV5-6 to TRBJ1-5, with no clear D. Trimming shortened V by 0 bases and J by 3 bases, and 10 bases separated the two germline ends. Germline CDR1 SGHDT, CDR2 YYEEEE. The CDR3 runs to 15 residues. The CDR3 loop is CASSLAGDNNQPQHF. In DNA form, the CDR3 reads TGTGCCAGCAGCTTGGCGGGAGACAACAATCAGCCCCAGCATTTT. The full variable domain, completed using reference TRBV5-6 and TRBJ1-5, is DAGVTQSPTHLIKTRGQQVTLRCSPKSGHDTVSWYQQALGQGPQFIFQYYEEEERQRGNFPDRFSGHQFPNYSSELNVNALLLGDSALYLCASSLAGDNNQPQHFGDGTRLSIL.

The chain couples TRBV7-6 to TRBJ1-1; TRBD1 is a possible D gene (6 bases). Per germline, CDR1 SGHVS and CDR2 FNYEAQ. The V and J ends lost 2 bases and 3 bases respectively, with 13 bases between them. This CDR3 is 15 amino acids long. The CDR3 reads CASSLLEGGDTEAFF. The CDR3 DNA reads TGTGCCAGCAGCTTATTGGAGGGGGGGGACACTGAAGCTTTCTTT.

This sequence joins TRBV29-1 and TRBJ1-4; tentatively, D is TRBD1 (5 bases). CDR3 length: 11 residues. The germline V and J ends were trimmed by 6 bases and 7 bases, with 9 bases remaining between them. Germline V gene lookup returns CDR1 SQVTM and CDR2 ANQGSEA. The DNA of the CDR3 is TGCAGCGTAACTAGGGGTGAAAAACTGTTTTTT. It translates to CSVTRGEKLFF. Complete variable domain (other parts from reference TRBV29-1 and TRBJ1-4): SAVISQKPSRDICQRGTSLTIQCQVDSQVTMMFWYRQQPGQSLTLIATANQGSEATYESGFVIDKFPISRPNLTFSTLTVSNMSPEDSSIYLCSVTRGEKLFFGSGTQLSVL.

This chain links TRBV28 with TRBJ2-4; 14 bases fit TRBD2. There are 17 residues in the CDR3. CDR1 is MDHEN, CDR2 SYDVKM, per germline. The V and J ends lost 6 bases and 2 bases, in that order; junction bases with no gene match: 6. The DNA for the CDR3 is TGTGCCAGCAGGCGGGGACTAGCGGGAGTTACCAAAAACATTCAGTACTTC. Residues: CASRRGLAGVTKNIQYF. The variable domain in full, completed from reference TRBV28 and TRBJ2-4, reads DVKVTQSSRYLVKRTGEKVFLECVQDMDHENMFWYRQDPGLGLRLIYFSYDVKMKEKGDIPEGYSVSREKKERFSLILESASTNQTSMYLCASRRGLAGVTKNIQYFGAGTRLSVL.

This chain connects TRBV30 to TRBJ2-3, with TRBD2 matching over 9 bases. This CDR3 spans 17 amino acids. V shed 2 bases and J 5 bases; nucleotides not matched to a gene: 14. Germline V lookup: CDR1 GTSNPN, CDR2 SVGIG (reference sequence). The CDR3 protein is CAWSLAGGPGLVDTQYF. In DNA form, the CDR3 reads TGTGCCTGGAGTTTGGCGGGGGGGCCTGGGTTGGTAGATACGCAGTATTTT.

The V gene is TRBV29-1, the J gene TRBJ1-1; 8 nucleotides line up with TRBD1. This CDR3 has 15 residues. V shed 0 bases, J shed 1 base, and the junction held 4 bases outside the gene matches. Germline V gene sequence: CDR1 SQVTM, CDR2 ANQGSEA. The CDR3 nucleotides are TGCAGCGTTGAAGAGACAGGGGCGGCGAACACTGAAGCTTTCTTT. Translating it yields CSVEETGAANTEAFF.

The J gene is TRBJ2-3, the V gene TRBV6-6, with 8 nucleotides matching TRBD1. The J segment lost 3 bases and the V segment lost 6 bases, leaving 5 bases of the junction unmatched. This CDR3 is 14 amino acids long. Germline CDR1 MNHNY, CDR2 SVGAGI (reference sequence). In DNA, the CDR3 is TGTGCCAGCAGGAGGACAGGGAGAACAGATACGCAGTATTTT. Translated: CASRRTGRTDTQYF.

The J gene is TRBJ1-3, the V gene TRBV3-1 (or the pseudogene TRBV3-2); no definite D call. This CDR3 has 18 residues. Germline V gives CDR1 LGHDT, CDR2 YNNKEL (reference sequence). V lost 0 bases to trimming and J lost 0 bases, with 15 bases between them. CDR3 coding DNA: TGTGCCAGCAGCCAAGAATACGTCCTTTTAAGCTCTGGAAACACCATATATTTT. This sequence encodes CASSQEYVLLSSGNTIYF.

The rearrangement links TRBV2 to TRBJ2-1; TRBD1 matches at 10 bases. Germline assignment: CDR1 SNHLY and CDR2 FYNNEI. This CDR3 is 13 amino acids long. Germline trimming cut 8 bases from V and 6 bases from J; bases unmatched to any gene: 4. The CDR3 region is CASGRDRGNEQFF. In DNA, the CDR3 is TGTGCCAGCGGACGGGACAGGGGCAATGAGCAGTTCTTC.

The V and J genes are TRBV6-5 and TRBJ2-7, with D hard to call. This CDR3 contains 14 residues. The V gene lost 8 bases and the J gene lost 3 bases, with 17 bases spanning the gap. CDR1 is MNHEY, CDR2 SVGAGI, per germline. Here the CDR3 DNA reads TGTGCCAGCCGACCGCCGGGTTTAGGCTACGAGCAGTACTTC. Amino acid sequence: CASRPPGLGYEQYF.

This clone was observed once. The rearrangement joins TRBV6-5 to TRBJ1-1, with a weak D call TRBD1 (6 bases). CDR1 and CDR2 from the germline V gene are MNHEY and SVGAGI. V was shortened by 2 bases and J by 1 base, with 8 bases between the two germline ends. The CDR3 length is 14 residues. The CDR3 loop is CASSYTGKNTEAFF. The CDR3, as DNA: TGTGCCAGCAGTTACACAGGGAAGAACACTGAAGCTTTCTTT.

CDR3: CASSLQGAYEQYF. The DNA for the CDR3 is TGTGCCAGCAGCCTCCAGGGGGCCTACGAGCAGTACTTC. The rearrangement uses TRBV5-4 and TRBJ2-7; 7 bases map to TRBD1. The CDR3 consists of 13 residues. The germline V gene has CDR1 SGHNT and CDR2 YYREEE (reference sequence). With V trimmed by 4 bases and J by 2 bases, 3 bases remained unmatched.

This chain connects TRBV29-1 to TRBJ2-3; possible D gene TRBD1, 5 bases. CDR3 length: 12 residues. Trimming stripped 5 bases from V and 3 bases from J, with 9 bases between. Looked up from germline, CDR1 is SQVTM and CDR2 is ANQGSEA. CDR3 sequence (DNA): TGCAGCGTTATGCAGGGTACAGATACGCAGTATTTT. As protein: CSVMQGTDTQYF.